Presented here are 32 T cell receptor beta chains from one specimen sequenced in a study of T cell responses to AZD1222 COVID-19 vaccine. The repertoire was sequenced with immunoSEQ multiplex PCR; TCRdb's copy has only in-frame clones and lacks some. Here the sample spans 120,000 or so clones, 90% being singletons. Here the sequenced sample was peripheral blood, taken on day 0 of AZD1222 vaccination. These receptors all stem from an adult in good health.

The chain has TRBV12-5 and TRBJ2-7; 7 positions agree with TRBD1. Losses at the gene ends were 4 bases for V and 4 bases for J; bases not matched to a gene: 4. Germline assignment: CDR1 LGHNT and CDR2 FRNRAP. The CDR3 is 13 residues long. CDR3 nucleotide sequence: TGTGCTAGTGGTTCGACAGGGTCGTACGAGCAGTACTTC. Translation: CASGSTGSYEQYF.

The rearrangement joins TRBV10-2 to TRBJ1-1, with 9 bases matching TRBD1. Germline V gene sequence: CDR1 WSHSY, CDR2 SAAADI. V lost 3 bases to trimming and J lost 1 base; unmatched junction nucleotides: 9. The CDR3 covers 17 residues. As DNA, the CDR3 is TGCGCCAGCAGTGAAGATGGACAGGGGATCCCGAACACTGAAGCTTTCTTT. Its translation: CASSEDGQGIPNTEAFF.

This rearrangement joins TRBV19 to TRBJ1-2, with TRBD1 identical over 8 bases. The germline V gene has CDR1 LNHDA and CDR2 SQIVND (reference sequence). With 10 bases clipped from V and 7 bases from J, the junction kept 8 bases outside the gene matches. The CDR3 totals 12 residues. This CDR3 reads CATSDRAGGYTF. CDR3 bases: TGTGCCACCTCGGACAGGGCGGGTGGCTACACCTTC.

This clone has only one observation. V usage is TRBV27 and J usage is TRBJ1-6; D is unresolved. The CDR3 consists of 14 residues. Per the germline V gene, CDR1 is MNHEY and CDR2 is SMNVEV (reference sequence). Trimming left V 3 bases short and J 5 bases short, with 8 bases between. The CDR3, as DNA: TGTGCCAGCAGTTTTCAGGTGGATAATTCACCCCTCCACTTT. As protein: CASSFQVDNSPLHF.

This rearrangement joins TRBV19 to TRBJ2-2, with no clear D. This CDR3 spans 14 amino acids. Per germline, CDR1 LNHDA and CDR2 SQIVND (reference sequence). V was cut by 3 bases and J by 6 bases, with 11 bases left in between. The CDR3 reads CASSIPQASGELFF. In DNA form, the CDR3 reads TGTGCCAGTAGTATTCCCCAAGCTTCCGGGGAGCTGTTTTTT.

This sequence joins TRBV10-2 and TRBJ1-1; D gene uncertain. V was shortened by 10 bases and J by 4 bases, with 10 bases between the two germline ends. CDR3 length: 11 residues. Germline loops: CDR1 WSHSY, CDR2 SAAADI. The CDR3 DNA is TGCGCCACCGAGGGTGGCACTGAAGCTTTCTTT. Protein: CATEGGTEAFF.

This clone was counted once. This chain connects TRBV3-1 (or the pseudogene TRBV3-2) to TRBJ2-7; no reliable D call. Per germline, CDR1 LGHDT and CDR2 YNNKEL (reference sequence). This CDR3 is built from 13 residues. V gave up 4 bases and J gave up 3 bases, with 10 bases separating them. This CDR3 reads CASSPRNLYEQYF. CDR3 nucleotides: TGTGCCAGCAGCCCTAGGAACCTCTACGAGCAGTACTTC.

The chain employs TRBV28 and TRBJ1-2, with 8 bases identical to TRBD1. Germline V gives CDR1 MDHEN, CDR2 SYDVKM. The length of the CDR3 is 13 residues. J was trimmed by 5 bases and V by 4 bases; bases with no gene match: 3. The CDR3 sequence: CASSSGQGYGYTF. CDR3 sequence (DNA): TGTGCCAGCAGTTCCGGACAGGGATATGGCTACACCTTC.

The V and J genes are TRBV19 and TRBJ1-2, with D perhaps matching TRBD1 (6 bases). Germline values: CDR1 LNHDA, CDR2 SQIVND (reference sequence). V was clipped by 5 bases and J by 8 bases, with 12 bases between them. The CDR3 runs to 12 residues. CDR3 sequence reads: CASSFRQEGYTF. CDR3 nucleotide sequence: TGTGCCAGTAGTTTCAGACAGGAGGGCTACACCTTC.

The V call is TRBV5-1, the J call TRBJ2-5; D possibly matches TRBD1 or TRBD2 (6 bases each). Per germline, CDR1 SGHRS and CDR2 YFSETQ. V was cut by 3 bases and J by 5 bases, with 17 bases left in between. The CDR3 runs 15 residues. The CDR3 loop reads CASSSGAGSVETQYF. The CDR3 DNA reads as TGCGCCAGCAGCTCGGGGGCTGGATCGGTGGAGACCCAGTACTTC.

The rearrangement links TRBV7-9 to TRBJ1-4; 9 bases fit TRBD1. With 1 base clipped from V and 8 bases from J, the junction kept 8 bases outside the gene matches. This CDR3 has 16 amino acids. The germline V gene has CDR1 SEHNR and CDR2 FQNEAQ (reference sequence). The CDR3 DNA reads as TGTGCCAGCAGCTTAGGAGCACAGGGGGCGTGGGAAAAACTGTTTTTT. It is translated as CASSLGAQGAWEKLFF.

The chain's CDR3 is CSARYYEQYF. CDR3 in DNA: TGCAGTGCCCGATACTACGAGCAGTACTTC. The rearrangement joins TRBV20-1 to TRBJ2-7; no clear D. The CDR3 has 10 residues. Trimming shortened V by 6 bases and J by 3 bases, and 6 bases separated the two germline ends. Germline V lookup: CDR1 DFQATT, CDR2 SNEGSKA (reference sequence).

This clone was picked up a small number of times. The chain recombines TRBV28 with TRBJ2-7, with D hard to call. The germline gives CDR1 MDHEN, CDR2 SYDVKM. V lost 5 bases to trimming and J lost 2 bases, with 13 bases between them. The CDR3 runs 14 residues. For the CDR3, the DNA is TGTGCCAGCAGTGGGCGGCAAGGCCCCTACGAGCAGTACTTC. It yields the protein CASSGRQGPYEQYF.

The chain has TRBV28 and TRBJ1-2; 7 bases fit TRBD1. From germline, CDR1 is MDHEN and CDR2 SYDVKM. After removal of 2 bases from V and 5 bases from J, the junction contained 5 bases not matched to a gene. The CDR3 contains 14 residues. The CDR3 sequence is CASSLVQGRYGYTF. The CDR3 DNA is TGTGCCAGCAGTTTAGTACAGGGGAGGTATGGCTACACCTTC.

This CDR3 is CSASRASGTSYEQYF. The CDR3 DNA is TGCAGTGCTAGTCGGGCTAGCGGGACCTCCTACGAGCAGTACTTC. V gene TRBV20-1 combines with J gene TRBJ2-7; 9 bases match TRBD2. Germline V gives CDR1 DFQATT, CDR2 SNEGSKA (reference sequence). CDR3 length equals 15 residues. V trimming: 3 bases; J trimming: 0 bases; junction bases outside the gene matches: 6.

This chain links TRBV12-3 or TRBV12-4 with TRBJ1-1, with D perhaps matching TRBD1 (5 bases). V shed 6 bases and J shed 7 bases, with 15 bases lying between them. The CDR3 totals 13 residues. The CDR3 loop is CASRPGQGREAFF. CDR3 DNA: TGTGCCAGCAGGCCCGGTCAGGGACGTGAAGCTTTCTTT.

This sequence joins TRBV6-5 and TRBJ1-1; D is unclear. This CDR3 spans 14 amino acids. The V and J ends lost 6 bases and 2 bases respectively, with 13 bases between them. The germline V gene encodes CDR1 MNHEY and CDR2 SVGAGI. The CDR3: CASRSMAVNTEAFF. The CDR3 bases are TGTGCCAGCAGGTCAATGGCTGTAAACACTGAAGCTTTCTTT.

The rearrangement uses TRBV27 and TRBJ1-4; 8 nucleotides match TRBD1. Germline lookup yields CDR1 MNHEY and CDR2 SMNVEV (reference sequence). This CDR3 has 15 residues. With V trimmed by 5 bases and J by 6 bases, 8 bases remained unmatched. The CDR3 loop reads CASSPRTGIYEKLFF. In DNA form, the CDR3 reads TGTGCCAGCAGTCCGAGGACAGGGATATATGAAAAACTGTTTTTT.

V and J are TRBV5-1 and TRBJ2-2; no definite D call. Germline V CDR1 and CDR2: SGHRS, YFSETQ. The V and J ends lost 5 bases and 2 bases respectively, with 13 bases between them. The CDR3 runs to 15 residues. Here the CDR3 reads CASSGTALNTGELFF. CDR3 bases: TGCGCCAGCAGTGGTACAGCCTTAAACACCGGGGAGCTGTTTTTT.

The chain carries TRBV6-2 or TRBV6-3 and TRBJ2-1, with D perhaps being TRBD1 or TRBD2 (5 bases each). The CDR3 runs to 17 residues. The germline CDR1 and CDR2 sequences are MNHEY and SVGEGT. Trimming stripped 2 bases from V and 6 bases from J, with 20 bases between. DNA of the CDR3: TGTGCCAGCAGTTACGAGGGACCTACTAATGTCTTCAATGAGCAGTTCTTC. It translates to CASSYEGPTNVFNEQFF.

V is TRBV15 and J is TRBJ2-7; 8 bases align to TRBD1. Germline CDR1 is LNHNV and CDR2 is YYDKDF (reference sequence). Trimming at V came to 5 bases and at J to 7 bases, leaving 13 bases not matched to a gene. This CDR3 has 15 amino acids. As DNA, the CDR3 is TGTGCCACCAGCGCCCGGCGGCAGGGGGCGGGAGAGCAGTACTTC. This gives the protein CATSARRQGAGEQYF.

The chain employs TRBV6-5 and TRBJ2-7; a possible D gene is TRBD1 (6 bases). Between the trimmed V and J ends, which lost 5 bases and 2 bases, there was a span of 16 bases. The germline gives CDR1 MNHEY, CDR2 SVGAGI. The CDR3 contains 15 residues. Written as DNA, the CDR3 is TGTGCCAGCAGTAGGGGAACAGGGAACACCTACGAGCAGTACTTC. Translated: CASSRGTGNTYEQYF.

The CDR3 nucleotides are TGTGCCAGTAGCAACCCGACTAGCGGTTCCTACGAGCAGTACTTC. This translates into CASSNPTSGSYEQYF. V gene TRBV19 combines with J gene TRBJ2-7; 9 positions agree with TRBD2. In germline, CDR1 is LNHDA, CDR2 SQIVND (reference sequence). Unmatched junction bases numbered 7, after V lost 6 bases and J lost 1 base. This CDR3 spans 15 amino acids.

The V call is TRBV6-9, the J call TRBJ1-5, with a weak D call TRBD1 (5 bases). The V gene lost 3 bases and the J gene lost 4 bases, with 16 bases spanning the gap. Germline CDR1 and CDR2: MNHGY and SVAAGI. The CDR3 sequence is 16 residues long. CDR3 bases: TGTGCCAGCAGTTACCTCGGGGTGGGGCCTAATCAGCCCCAGCATTTT. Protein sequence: CASSYLGVGPNQPQHF.

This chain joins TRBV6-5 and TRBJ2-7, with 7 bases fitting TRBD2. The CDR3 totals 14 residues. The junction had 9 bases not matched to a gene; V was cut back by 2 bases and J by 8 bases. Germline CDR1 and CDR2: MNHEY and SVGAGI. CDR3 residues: CASSYGLEGTKQYF. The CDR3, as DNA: TGTGCCAGCAGTTACGGGCTCGAGGGGACTAAGCAGTACTTC.

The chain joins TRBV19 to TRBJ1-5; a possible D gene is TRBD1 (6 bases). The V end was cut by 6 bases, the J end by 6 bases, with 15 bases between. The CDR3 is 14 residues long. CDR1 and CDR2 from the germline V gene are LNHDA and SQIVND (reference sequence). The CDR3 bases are TGTGCCAGTAGGAATACAGGGTCGGGTCAGCCCCAGCATTTT. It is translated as CASRNTGSGQPQHF. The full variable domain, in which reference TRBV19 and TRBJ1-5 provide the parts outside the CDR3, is DGGITQSPKYLFRKEGQNVTLSCEQNLNHDAMYWYRQDPGQGLRLIYYSQIVNDFQKGDIAEGYSVSREKKESFPLTVTSAQKNPTAFYLCASRNTGSGQPQHFGDGTRLSIL.

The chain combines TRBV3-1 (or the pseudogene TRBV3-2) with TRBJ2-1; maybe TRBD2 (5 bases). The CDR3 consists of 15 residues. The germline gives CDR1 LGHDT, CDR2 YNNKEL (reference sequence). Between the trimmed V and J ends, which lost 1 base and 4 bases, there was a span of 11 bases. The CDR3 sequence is CASSQGTGGYNEQFF. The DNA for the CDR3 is TGTGCCAGCAGCCAAGGCACCGGAGGTTACAATGAGCAGTTCTTC.

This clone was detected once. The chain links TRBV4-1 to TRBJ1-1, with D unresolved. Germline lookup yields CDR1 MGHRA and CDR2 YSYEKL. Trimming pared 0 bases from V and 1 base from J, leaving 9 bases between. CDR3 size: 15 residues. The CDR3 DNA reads TGCGCCAGCAGCCAAGATCAGAGAACGAACACTGAAGCTTTCTTT. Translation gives CASSQDQRTNTEAFF.

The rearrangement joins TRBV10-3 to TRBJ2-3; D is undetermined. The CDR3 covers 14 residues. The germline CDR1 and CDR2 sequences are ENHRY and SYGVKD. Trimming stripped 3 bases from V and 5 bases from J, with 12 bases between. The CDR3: CAISDSRKVDTQYF. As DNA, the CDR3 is TGTGCCATCAGTGACAGCAGGAAGGTAGATACGCAGTATTTT.

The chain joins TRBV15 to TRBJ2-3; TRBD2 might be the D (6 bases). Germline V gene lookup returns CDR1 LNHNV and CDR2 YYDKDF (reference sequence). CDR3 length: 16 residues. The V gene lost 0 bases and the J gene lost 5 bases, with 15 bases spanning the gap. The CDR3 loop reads CATSREGAGWGDTQYF. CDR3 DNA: TGTGCCACCAGCAGAGAAGGGGCGGGATGGGGAGATACGCAGTATTTT.

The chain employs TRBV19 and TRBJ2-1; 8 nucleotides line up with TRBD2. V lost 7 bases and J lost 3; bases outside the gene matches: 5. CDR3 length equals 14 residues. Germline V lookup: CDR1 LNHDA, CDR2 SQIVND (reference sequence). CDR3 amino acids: CASKGAGDYNEQFF. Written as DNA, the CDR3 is TGTGCCAGTAAGGGAGCGGGAGACTACAATGAGCAGTTCTTC.

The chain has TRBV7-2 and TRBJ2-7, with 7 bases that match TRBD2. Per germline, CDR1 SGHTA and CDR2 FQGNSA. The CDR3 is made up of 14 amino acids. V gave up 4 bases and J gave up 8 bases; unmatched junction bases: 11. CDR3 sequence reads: CASSSGTTFAQQYF. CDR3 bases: TGTGCCAGCAGCTCCGGGACTACTTTTGCCCAGCAGTACTTC.